These 10 T cell receptor beta chains share one sample of origin, sequenced in a study of blood T cell repertoires in COVID-19 (TCRdb year 2020). The library came from the immunoSEQ multiplex PCR assay. TCRdb retrieved this table from immuneACCESS and kept in-frame rearrangements only. Not all clones are present; in checked studies, unresolved V genes account for under half, and no reason is known for the remainder. The sample records around 250,000 clones, approximately 86% of which are singletons. The top ten hold 5.5% to 7.5% of the sample. Sequenced sample: peripheral blood. The receptors were gathered from a woman between 70 and 85 years old with active or convalescent COVID-19.

This clone is a singleton in its sample. This sequence joins TRBV5-4 and TRBJ2-3; TRBD1 matches at 7 bases. Germline V gives CDR1 SGHNT, CDR2 YYREEE (reference sequence). The J segment lost 2 bases and the V segment lost 4 bases, leaving 10 bases of the junction unmatched. The CDR3 sequence is 16 residues long. The CDR3 sequence: CASSMPQGGATDTQYF. For the CDR3, the DNA is TGTGCCAGCAGCATGCCCCAAGGGGGCGCCACAGATACGCAGTATTTT.

V gene TRBV9 combines with J gene TRBJ1-4; no reliable D call. Germline CDR1 is SGDLS and CDR2 is YYNGEE. The CDR3 length is 15 residues. Trimming stripped 0 bases from V and 0 bases from J, with 6 bases between. The CDR3 coding sequence is TGTGCCAGCAGCGTAGGGAGTACAACTAATGAAAAACTGTTTTTT. This gives the protein CASSVGSTTNEKLFF.

CDR3 coding DNA: TGCGCCAGCAGCCCCGATGCGCGGGGTGAAGCTTTCTTT. As protein: CASSPDARGEAFF. V gene TRBV4-3 combines with J gene TRBJ1-1, with unresolved D. V shed 4 bases and J shed 7 bases, with 13 bases lying between them. This CDR3 comprises 13 residues. In germline, CDR1 is LGHNA, CDR2 YSLEER.

This clone appeared once. The chain links TRBV4-1 to TRBJ1-5; 10 bases agree with TRBD1. Germline V gene lookup returns CDR1 MGHRA and CDR2 YSYEKL. The CDR3 sequence is 16 residues long. The ends lost 3 bases at V and 6 bases at J; junction bases unmatched: 8. CDR3 coding DNA: TGCGCCAGCAGCCAGACAGGGGGCGAGTGGTTTCAGCCCCAGCATTTT. Its protein is CASSQTGGEWFQPQHF.

The CDR3 loop reads CASGALNIQYF. The DNA for the CDR3 is TGTGCCAGCGGAGCCTTAAACATTCAGTACTTC. V is TRBV18 and J is TRBJ2-4; unclear D gene. This CDR3 is built from 11 residues. Trimming shortened V by 8 bases and J by 6 bases, and 8 bases separated the two germline ends. Germline V gene sequence: CDR1 KGHSH, CDR2 LQKENI.

As concerns this clone: One junction end does not reproduce the germline sequence, and a read error may be involved. The V call is TRBV7-2, the J call TRBJ1-2, with D perhaps matching TRBD1 (6 bases). The CDR3 consists of 13 residues. The germline CDR1 and CDR2 sequences are SGHTA and FQGNSA. The CDR3 DNA is TGTGCCAGCAACTCCCCCGGGACGCCGGGACATAACTTC. It translates to CASNSPGTPGHNF. The variable domain in full, with the rest retrieved from reference TRBV7-2 and TRBJ1-2, is GAGVSQSPSNKVTEKGKDVELRCDPISGHTALYWYRQSLGQGLEFLIYFQGNSAPDKSGLPSDRFSAERTGGSVSTLTIQRTQQEDSAVYLCASNSPGTPGHNFGSGTRLTVV.

This rearrangement joins TRBV3-1 (or the pseudogene TRBV3-2) to TRBJ1-6; D not certain. V dropped 3 bases and J dropped 13 bases, with 10 bases sitting between them. The CDR3 is 12 residues long. Germline V gene data show CDR1 as LGHDT and CDR2 as YNNKEL (reference sequence). The CDR3 sequence is CASSHGRGPLHF. As DNA, the CDR3 is TGTGCCAGCAGCCATGGTCGCGGGCCCCTCCACTTT.

This clone was observed once. The chain combines TRBV5-1 with TRBJ1-4; 8 positions match TRBD1. The V segment lost 3 bases and the J segment 7 bases; nucleotides outside the gene matches: 8. The CDR3 has 15 amino acids. Per the germline V gene, CDR1 is SGHRS and CDR2 is YFSETQ. In DNA, the CDR3 is TGCGCCAGCAGCTCCGGACAGGGAACTGGTGAAAAACTGTTTTTT. Amino acids: CASSSGQGTGEKLFF.

There are a few counts of this clone. The chain's CDR3 is CATSGLTGEKLFF. CDR3 sequence (DNA): TGTGCCACCAGTGGGTTGACAGGCGAAAAACTGTTTTTT. This chain uses TRBV24-1 with TRBJ1-4, with a weak D call TRBD1 (6 bases). Trimming pared 5 bases from V and 8 bases from J, leaving 11 bases between. The CDR3 runs to 13 residues. Per germline, CDR1 KGHDR and CDR2 SFDVKD.

This CDR3 reads CASSQRQGGDQPQHF. CDR3 bases: TGTGCCAGCAGCCAAAGACAGGGTGGGGATCAGCCCCAGCATTTT. The chain joins TRBV11-2 to TRBJ1-5, with 7 positions matching TRBD1. Losses at the gene ends were 5 bases for V and 5 bases for J; bases not matched to a gene: 9. The CDR3 covers 15 residues. Germline V gene sequence: CDR1 SGHAT, CDR2 FQNNGV. The variable domain in full, completed from reference TRBV11-2 and TRBJ1-5, reads EAGVAQSPRYKIIEKRQSVAFWCNPISGHATLYWYQQILGQGPKLLIQFQNNGVVDDSQLPKDRFSAERLKGVDSTLKIQPAKLEDSAVYLCASSQRQGGDQPQHFGDGTRLSIL.